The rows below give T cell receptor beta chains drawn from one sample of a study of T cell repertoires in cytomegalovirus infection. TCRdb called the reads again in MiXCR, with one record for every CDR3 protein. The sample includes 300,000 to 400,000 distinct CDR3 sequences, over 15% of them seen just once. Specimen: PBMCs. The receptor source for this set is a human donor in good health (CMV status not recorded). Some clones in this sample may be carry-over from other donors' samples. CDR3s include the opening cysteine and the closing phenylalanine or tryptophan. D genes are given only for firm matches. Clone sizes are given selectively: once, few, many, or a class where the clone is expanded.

CASRKGQGGRGELFF TGTGCCAGCAGAAAGGGACAGGGGGGCCGAGGGGAGCTGTTTTTT TRBJ2-2 TRBD1 few 15 TRBV12-3/TRBV12-4
CASSLWGKLAARGNTIYF TGTGCCAGCAGTTTATGGGGAAAATTGGCAGCCCGCGGGAACACCATATATTTT TRBJ1-3 NA NA 18 TRBV28
CATQAGELYEQYF TGTGCCACCCAAGCCGGGGAGCTCTACGAGCAGTACTTC TRBJ2-7 NA NA 13 TRBV2
CASSLRGTGAKKPGGEQFF TGTGCCAGCAGCTTAAGAGGGACAGGGGCAAAAAAACCGGGGGGTGAGCAGTTCTTC TRBJ2-1 TRBD1 many 19 TRBV7-8
CASSLIGRESDSDTQYF TGTGCCAGCAGCTTAATAGGGCGGGAGTCCGACTCAGATACGCAGTATTTT TRBJ2-3 TRBD2 few 17 TRBV7-8
CASSPRGRSNEQFF TGTGCCAGCAGCCCCAGGGGTAGGAGCAATGAGCAGTTCTTC TRBJ2-1 NA many 14 TRBV11-3
CSASPLALINEQFF TGCAGTGCTAGTCCGCTAGCGCTAATCAATGAGCAGTTCTTC TRBJ2-1 NA NA 14 TRBV20-1
CASSLPSGRASNEQFF TGTGCCAGCAGTCTCCCTAGCGGGAGGGCAAGTAATGAGCAGTTCTTC TRBJ2-1 TRBD2 NA 16 TRBV12-3/TRBV12-4
CASSLESAQSSYNEQFF TGTGCCAGCAGCTTAGAAAGCGCCCAGAGCTCCTACAATGAGCAGTTCTTC TRBJ2-1 NA many 17 TRBV7-6
CASSHLAGDGYTF TGCGCCAGCAGCCATTTGGCCGGGGATGGCTACACCTTC TRBJ1-2 NA NA 13 TRBV4-3
CASKGTPDRSGNTIYF TGTGCCAGCAAAGGGACTCCGGACCGTTCTGGAAACACCATATATTTT TRBJ1-3 NA few 16 TRBV6-5
CAVRGVDTEAFF TGTGCCGTGCGGGGTGTTGACACTGAAGCTTTCTTT TRBJ1-1 NA many 12 TRBV6-1
CASSLVWSPYQETQYF TGTGCCAGCAGCTTAGTCTGGTCTCCTTACCAAGAGACCCAGTACTTC TRBJ2-5 NA many 16 TRBV7-2
CASSRDSSYYEQYF TGCGCCAGCAGTAGGGACAGCAGTTATTACGAGCAGTACTTC TRBJ2-7 TRBD1 many 14 TRBV4-3
CASSLSGTSPYEQYF TGTGCCAGCAGCCTTTCCGGGACTTCACCCTACGAGCAGTACTTC TRBJ2-7 NA many 15 TRBV6-2/TRBV6-3
CASSFQIRTDTQYF TGTGCCAGCAGCTTCCAAATTCGCACAGATACGCAGTATTTT TRBJ2-3 NA many 14 TRBV7-8